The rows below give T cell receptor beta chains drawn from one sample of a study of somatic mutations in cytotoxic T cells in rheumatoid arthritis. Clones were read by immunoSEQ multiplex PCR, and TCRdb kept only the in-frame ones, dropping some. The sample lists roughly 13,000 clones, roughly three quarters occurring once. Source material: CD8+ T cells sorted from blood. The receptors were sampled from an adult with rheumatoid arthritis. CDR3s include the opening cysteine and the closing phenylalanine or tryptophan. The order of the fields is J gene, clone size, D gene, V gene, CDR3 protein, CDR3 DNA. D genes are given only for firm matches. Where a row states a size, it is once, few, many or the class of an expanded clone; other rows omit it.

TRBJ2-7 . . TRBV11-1 CASSLGVGMSYEQYF TGTGCCAGCAGCTTAGGGGTAGGGATGTCCTACGAGCAGTACTTC
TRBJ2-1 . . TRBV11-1 CASSFSDWSYNEQFF TGTGCCAGCAGCTTTAGTGATTGGTCCTACAATGAGCAGTTCTTC
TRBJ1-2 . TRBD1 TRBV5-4 CASSSGGQGKVYTF TGTGCCAGCAGCTCGGGGGGACAGGGAAAAGTCTACACCTTC
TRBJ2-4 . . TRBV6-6 CASSSVIGFPQNIQYF TGTGCCAGCAGTTCGGTCATCGGCTTCCCTCAAAACATTCAGTACTTC
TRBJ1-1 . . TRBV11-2 CASRFLNRDGAEAFF TGTGCCAGCAGGTTTCTAAACAGGGATGGAGCTGAAGCTTTCTTT
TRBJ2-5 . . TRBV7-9 CASSLRGQETQYF TGTGCCAGCAGCTTAAGAGGGCAAGAGACCCAGTACTTC
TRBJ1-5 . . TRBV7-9 CASSATGDQPQHF TGTGCCAGCAGCGCGACGGGGGATCAGCCCCAGCATTTT
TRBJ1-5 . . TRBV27 CASSLGGPGGPQHF TGTGCCAGCAGTTTAGGTGGCCCCGGGGGGCCCCAGCATTTT
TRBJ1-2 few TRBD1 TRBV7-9 CASSGTGGYGYTF TGTGCCAGCAGCGGGACAGGGGGTTATGGCTACACCTTC
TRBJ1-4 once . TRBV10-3 CAISAQGANEKLFF TGTGCCATCAGTGCCCAGGGAGCGAATGAAAAACTGTTTTTT
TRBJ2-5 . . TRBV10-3 CAISDGGSWEETQYF TGTGCCATCAGTGACGGCGGGTCGTGGGAAGAGACCCAGTACTTC
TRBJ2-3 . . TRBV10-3 CAISESGIATSTDTQYF TGTGCCATCAGTGAGTCAGGTATAGCAACTAGCACAGATACGCAGTATTTT
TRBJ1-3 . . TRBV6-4 CASSVTGNTIYF TGTGCCAGCAGTGTCACAGGGAACACCATATATTTT
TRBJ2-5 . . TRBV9 CASSVGNRLSPLETQYF TGTGCCAGCAGCGTAGGTAACAGGTTAAGTCCGTTAGAGACCCAGTACTTC
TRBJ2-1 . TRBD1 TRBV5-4 CASSFRTGGDEQFF TGTGCCAGCAGCTTTCGGACAGGGGGCGATGAGCAGTTCTTC
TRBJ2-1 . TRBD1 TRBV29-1 CSVESGQGASNEQFF TGCAGCGTTGAATCCGGACAGGGGGCAAGCAATGAGCAGTTCTTC
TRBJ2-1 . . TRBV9 CASSVGWGGEQFF TGTGCCAGCAGCGTAGGGTGGGGCGGTGAGCAGTTCTTC
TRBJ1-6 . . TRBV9 CASGSLDMSSYNSPLHF TGTGCCAGCGGCTCTTTGGACATGAGCTCCTATAATTCACCCCTCCACTTT
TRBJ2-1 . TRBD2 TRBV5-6 CASSSRERRYNYNEQFF TGTGCCAGCAGCTCGCGGGAGCGGCGGTATAACTACAATGAGCAGTTCTTC
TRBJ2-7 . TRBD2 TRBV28 CASSRSWGGYGTSGRYEQYF TGTGCCAGCAGCCGCTCATGGGGGGGCTATGGGACTAGCGGGAGGTACGAGCAGTACTTC
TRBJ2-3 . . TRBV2 CASSEGVRGGRPGSQYF TGTGCCAGCAGTGAAGGGGTACGGGGCGGGCGGCCCGGCTCGCAGTATTTT
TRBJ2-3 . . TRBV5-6 CASSLVADTQYF TGTGCCAGCAGCTTGGTGGCAGATACGCAGTATTTT